The 31 T cell receptor beta chains reported below all come from one sample, sequenced in a study of neurological immune-mediated disorders. One entry per CDR3 protein results from TCRdb running MiXCR on the 5' RACE reads. The sample carries about 120,000 distinct CDR3 sequences, more than 2.5% recorded once. Sequences were obtained from PBMCs. The receptors were gathered from a woman younger than 45 with multiple sclerosis.

This clonotype occurred many times. This chain connects TRBV7-9 to TRBJ2-7, with D uncertain. Germline values: CDR1 SEHNR, CDR2 FQNEAQ (reference sequence). The CDR3 is 11 amino acids. V was cut by 8 bases and J by 2 bases, with 7 bases left in between. The CDR3 DNA reads TGTGCCAGCGGCAGAACCTACGAGCAGTACTTC. It yields the protein CASGRTYEQYF.

In this sample, this clonotype turned up many times. This chain connects TRBV2 to TRBJ2-1; TRBD2 matches 8 bases. From germline, CDR1 is SNHLY and CDR2 FYNNEI. The CDR3 length is 13 residues. V lost 11 bases and J lost 10; bases outside the gene matches: 13. The CDR3 spells CASLAGGPWEQFF. CDR3 coding DNA: TGTGCCTCACTGGCGGGGGGACCATGGGAGCAGTTCTTC.

This clonotype appeared many times. The CDR3: CASSPVGRGQFF. The CDR3 DNA follows: TGTGCCAGCAGCCCGGTGGGCAGGGGGCAGTTCTTC. The chain carries TRBV14 and TRBJ2-1; the D gene is possibly TRBD1 (6 bases). Trimming took off 4 bases at V and 12 bases at J, with 13 bases between the two ends. This CDR3 is built from 12 residues. CDR1 is SGHDN, CDR2 FVKESK, per germline.

The chain uses TRBV5-6 and TRBJ2-5; TRBD1 matches 7 bases. The length of the CDR3 is 15 residues. V shed 2 bases, J shed 5 bases, and the junction held 9 bases outside the gene matches. The germline V gene encodes CDR1 SGHDT and CDR2 YYEEEE. This CDR3 is CASSLKGAVWETQYF. CDR3 in DNA: TGTGCCAGCAGCTTAAAGGGGGCAGTTTGGGAGACCCAGTACTTC.

This clonotype was counted at least ten times. The chain is built from TRBV5-4 and TRBJ2-3; D is possibly TRBD1 (6 bases). Germline CDR1 reads SGHNT; CDR2 reads YYREEE (reference sequence). The CDR3 is 16 residues long. Trimming stripped 4 bases from V and 3 bases from J, with 18 bases between. CDR3 DNA: TGTGCCAGCAGCCCTTCCGGACAGTACCTAACAGATACGCAGTATTTT. It codes for CASSPSGQYLTDTQYF.

This clonotype was counted ten times or more. The chain employs TRBV18 and TRBJ2-7; D may match TRBD1 or TRBD2 (6 bases each). The CDR3 is 15 residues long. Germline-derived CDR1 and CDR2 are KGHSH and LQKENI. V lost 0 bases, J lost 4 bases, and 13 bases lay in between. The CDR3 loop reads CASSPPSGAGYEQYF. In DNA form, the CDR3 reads TGTGCCAGCTCACCACCGTCGGGGGCTGGTTACGAGCAGTACTTC.

With respect to this clonotype: A single base separates this from a much larger clone, so it may be a read error. V is TRBV20-1 and J is TRBJ1-4, with unresolved D. Germline V gene sequence: CDR1 DFQATT, CDR2 SNEGSKA (reference sequence). The CDR3 contains 12 residues. The germline V and J ends were trimmed by 7 bases and 5 bases, with 11 bases remaining between them. Written as DNA, the CDR3 is TGCAGTGATAGTGAATACAATGAAAAACTGTTTTTT. Translating gives CSDSEYNEKLFF.

This clonotype was picked up many times. The chain couples TRBV27 to TRBJ2-5; D is perhaps TRBD1 (6 bases). Trimming stripped 3 bases from V and 0 bases from J, with 8 bases between. The CDR3 runs to 14 residues. Germline-derived CDR1 and CDR2 are MNHEY and SMNVEV (reference sequence). The DNA of the CDR3 is TGTGCCAGCAGTTTGGGGGCGTACCAAGAGACCCAGTACTTC. Amino acid sequence: CASSLGAYQETQYF.

The chain links TRBV20-1 to TRBJ1-2; 8 nucleotides align to TRBD1. Germline V gives CDR1 DFQATT, CDR2 SNEGSKA (reference sequence). V was clipped by 6 bases and J by 7 bases; unmatched bases: 10. The CDR3 runs to 13 residues. CDR3 DNA: TGCAGTGCGGACCGGACAGGGCTTTTTGGCTACACCTTC. This sequence encodes CSADRTGLFGYTF.

This clonotype occurred many times. The chain is built from TRBV7-2 and TRBJ2-2; D gene uncertain. Trimming removed 5 bases at V and 0 bases at J, with 7 bases between. Germline-derived CDR1 and CDR2 are SGHTA and FQGNSA. The CDR3 runs 14 residues. The CDR3 here is CASSAPPNTGELFF. The CDR3 region has the DNA TGTGCCAGCAGCGCTCCGCCGAACACCGGGGAGCTGTTTTTT.

This clonotype was observed many times. This sequence joins TRBV5-1 and TRBJ2-7, with D tentatively TRBD1 (5 bases). This CDR3 comprises 13 residues. Trimming cost V 3 bases and J 2 bases, with 9 bases left between them. The V gene's germline CDR1 is SGHRS and CDR2 YFSETQ. The CDR3 DNA sequence: TGCGCCAGCAGCTGGACAATACCCTACGAGCAGTACTTC. Translated: CASSWTIPYEQYF.

This clonotype was detected ten times or more. The V call is TRBV14, the J call TRBJ2-7, with 8 nucleotides matching TRBD2. The V and J ends lost 3 bases and 3 bases, in that order; junction bases with no gene match: 10. The CDR3 has 16 residues. Germline V gene data show CDR1 as SGHDN and CDR2 as FVKESK. CDR3 protein: CASSQTLAGTRYEQYF. The CDR3 coding sequence is TGTGCCAGCAGCCAGACTTTAGCGGGAACTCGCTACGAGCAGTACTTC.

In this sample, this clonotype turned up many times. CDR3: CASSPRQGMLAFF. The CDR3 region has the DNA TGTGCCAGCAGTCCCCGACAGGGGATGTTAGCTTTCTTT. The gene calls are TRBV12-3 or TRBV12-4 and TRBJ1-1, with 8 bases fitting TRBD1. The V gene end was trimmed by 5 bases and the J gene end by 10 bases; junction bases not matched to a gene: 9. The CDR3 extends over 13 amino acids.

This clonotype was counted at least ten times. DNA of the CDR3: TGTGCCAGCAGTTCGACAGGGTCGGGCAATCAGCCCCAGCATTTT. As protein: CASSSTGSGNQPQHF. The chain combines TRBV6-5 with TRBJ1-5; 7 bases align to TRBD1. The CDR3 covers 15 residues. J lost 2 bases, V lost 4 bases, and 5 bases had no gene match. Germline V CDR1 and CDR2: MNHEY, SVGAGI.

This clonotype has at least ten counts. The V gene is TRBV7-2, the J gene TRBJ2-1; 12 bases line up with TRBD2. Germline loops: CDR1 SGHTA, CDR2 FQGNSA. V lost 6 bases and J lost 4; bases outside the gene matches: 13. This CDR3 region has 18 residues. CDR3 nucleotides: TGTGCCAGCAGAGGAAAGCGACTAGCGGGAGTAGGTTACAATGAGCAGTTCTTC. It translates to CASRGKRLAGVGYNEQFF.

This clonotype was counted ten times or more. The chain employs TRBV4-1 and TRBJ2-7, with a tentative D call TRBD2 (6 bases). Germline V gene lookup returns CDR1 MGHRA and CDR2 YSYEKL. The CDR3 runs to 16 residues. The V end lost 3 bases, the J end lost 6 bases, and 21 bases lay between the germline ends. CDR3 sequence reads: CASSHRDSAAVFEQYF. The CDR3 DNA reads TGCGCCAGCAGCCATCGGGACTCCGCCGCGGTGTTCGAGCAGTACTTC.

In this sample, this clonotype turned up many times. The genes are TRBV6-5 and TRBJ1-2, with a weak D call TRBD1 (5 bases). Germline loops: CDR1 MNHEY, CDR2 SVGAGI. The germline V and J ends were trimmed by 2 bases and 6 bases, with 22 bases remaining between them. The CDR3 runs to 17 residues. The CDR3 region is CASSYVGGPSRGDGYTF. Here the CDR3 DNA reads TGTGCCAGCAGTTACGTCGGGGGTCCGTCCCGAGGGGATGGCTACACCTTC.

This clonotype has just a few counts. The chain employs TRBV20-1 and TRBJ2-7, with D tentatively TRBD2 (6 bases). This CDR3 spans 14 amino acids. Trimming stripped 6 bases from V and 7 bases from J, with 22 bases between. CDR1 is DFQATT, CDR2 SNEGSKA, per germline (reference sequence). The CDR3 loop reads CSAVELARSREQYF. The CDR3 DNA reads as TGCAGTGCCGTCGAACTAGCTAGGTCGCGGGAGCAGTACTTC.

This clonotype was picked up many times. The V and J genes are TRBV5-1 and TRBJ2-2; 9 bases align to TRBD1. Germline loops: CDR1 SGHRS, CDR2 YFSETQ. The CDR3 spans 21 residues. V lost 2 bases, J lost 5 bases, and 22 bases stayed unmatched. The CDR3 DNA reads TGCGCCAGCAGCTTCCCCGGGACAGGGTGGAGTAGATCCAATCGGACCGGGGAGCTGTTTTTT. Translating gives CASSFPGTGWSRSNRTGELFF.

J is TRBJ1-3 and V is TRBV20-1; D is uncertain. The CDR3 is 15 residues long. V was pared by 4 bases and J by 12 bases, with 25 bases between. Germline assignment: CDR1 DFQATT and CDR2 SNEGSKA (reference sequence). This CDR3 is CSATEGMVDGSNIYF. The CDR3 DNA reads TGCAGTGCTACCGAGGGTATGGTTGATGGTTCAAACATATATTTT.

V and J are TRBV5-4 and TRBJ2-7, with 8 bases matching TRBD1. V was pared by 3 bases and J by 0 bases, with 5 bases of the junction left unmatched. CDR1 and CDR2 (germline): SGHNT, YYREEE (reference sequence). The CDR3 sequence is 15 residues long. The CDR3 DNA reads as TGTGCCAGCAGCTGGGGACAGGAGAGCTCCTACGAGCAGTACTTC. Its translation is CASSWGQESSYEQYF.

This clonotype has at least ten counts. The chain couples TRBV2 to TRBJ1-1, with D perhaps matching TRBD1 (5 bases). V lost 5 bases and J 2 bases, leaving 12 bases between the germline ends. The CDR3 is 14 residues long. CDR1 SNHLY and CDR2 FYNNEI come from the germline V gene. The CDR3 DNA is TGTGCCAGCAGTTTGTCCAGGGATAACACTGAAGCTTTCTTT. Translation: CASSLSRDNTEAFF. Filled out from reference TRBV2 and TRBJ1-1, the complete variable domain reads EPEVTQTPSHQVTQMGQEVILRCVPISNHLYFYWYRQILGQKVEFLVSFYNNEISEKSEIFDDQFSVERPDGSNFTLKIRSTKLEDSAMYFCASSLSRDNTEAFFGQGTRLTVV.

This clonotype was found many times. V usage is TRBV6-5 and J usage is TRBJ2-7; tentatively, D is TRBD1 (5 bases). The germline V and J ends were trimmed by 5 bases and 6 bases, with 23 bases remaining between them. The CDR3 is 16 residues long. CDR1 and CDR2 (germline): MNHEY, SVGAGI. CDR3 sequence reads: CASSPGDTPPGFEQYF. In nucleotides, the CDR3 is TGTGCCAGCAGTCCGGGTGACACTCCGCCAGGGTTCGAGCAGTACTTC.

This clonotype came up many times. This chain links TRBV6-2 or TRBV6-3 with TRBJ1-2; a possible D gene is TRBD1 (6 bases). The CDR3 covers 12 residues. The germline V and J ends were trimmed by 6 bases and 7 bases, with 12 bases remaining between them. In germline, CDR1 is MNHEY, CDR2 SVGEGT. CDR3 nucleotide sequence: TGTGCCAGCAGAGAGGACAGTCCTGGCTACACCTTC. This gives the protein CASREDSPGYTF.

This clonotype has a count of ten or more. J is TRBJ2-2 and V is TRBV4-3; D gene uncertain. CDR3 length: 15 amino acids. V shed 0 bases and J shed 3 bases, with 8 bases lying between them. Germline loops: CDR1 LGHNA, CDR2 YSLEER. CDR3 residues: CASSQDIRHTGELFF. The CDR3 nucleotides read TGCGCCAGCAGCCAAGATATCAGGCACACCGGGGAGCTGTTTTTT.

Many counts were recorded for this clonotype. J is TRBJ2-1 and V is TRBV5-5; 7 nucleotides align to TRBD1. The V and J ends lost 0 bases and 4 bases, in that order; junction bases with no gene match: 4. Germline CDR1 is SGHKS and CDR2 is YYEKEE (reference sequence). CDR3 length: 15 amino acids. Here the CDR3 DNA reads TGTGCCAGCAGCTTGGGACAGGGTTTATACAATGAGCAGTTCTTC. This translates into CASSLGQGLYNEQFF.

This clonotype was observed at least ten times. V and J are TRBV20-1 and TRBJ2-5; 9 nucleotides match TRBD2. This CDR3 has 15 residues. The V and J ends lost 1 base and 1 base, in that order; junction bases with no gene match: 4. From germline, CDR1 is DFQATT and CDR2 SNEGSKA (reference sequence). The CDR3 protein is CSARVATSGQETQYF. In DNA, the CDR3 is TGCAGTGCTAGAGTGGCGACTAGCGGCCAAGAGACCCAGTACTTC.

This clonotype was observed many times. The chain combines TRBV4-3 with TRBJ2-2; the match to TRBD2 covers 7 bases. The V gene end was trimmed by 1 base and the J gene end by 6 bases; junction bases not matched to a gene: 14. This CDR3 contains 18 residues. The V gene's germline CDR1 is LGHNA and CDR2 YSLEER. The CDR3 region has the DNA TGCGCCAGCAGCCAAGGATTTGGGACCGAGCGGGGCGCCGGGGAGCTGTTTTTT. Its protein product is CASSQGFGTERGAGELFF.

This clonotype was seen at least ten times. The CDR3 DNA sequence: TGCGCCAGCAGCCAAGATCAGGGGGGGGCGTGGGAGCAGTACTTC. This gives the protein CASSQDQGGAWEQYF. The chain employs TRBV4-1 and TRBJ2-7; possibly TRBD1 or TRBD2 for D (7 bases each). V lost 0 bases and J lost 7, with 16 bases in between. CDR3 length equals 15 residues. Germline CDR1 is MGHRA and CDR2 is YSYEKL.

This clonotype was seen at least ten times. The V gene is TRBV5-1, the J gene TRBJ2-1; D may be TRBD2 (6 bases). Trimming took 4 bases from V and 9 from J, leaving 17 bases between them. The germline CDR1 and CDR2 sequences are SGHRS and YFSETQ. This CDR3 is 14 amino acids long. CDR3 residues: CASSPEASVGEQFF. CDR3 nucleotide sequence: TGCGCCAGCAGCCCGGAGGCTAGCGTTGGTGAGCAGTTCTTC.

There are many counts of this clonotype. The chain combines TRBV20-1 with TRBJ2-1, with 12 bases aligning to TRBD2. The CDR3 spans 16 residues. Trimming took 6 bases from V and 7 from J; bases not matched to a gene: 13. Germline V gene data show CDR1 as DFQATT and CDR2 as SNEGSKA (reference sequence). The CDR3 DNA reads TGCAGTGCCAACCCGACTAGCGGGAGAGCTAGGAATGAGCAGTTCTTC. Residues: CSANPTSGRARNEQFF.